This TCR beta chain is drawn from a study of T-cell reconstitution after alpha-beta-depleted transplantation in children. TCRbeta library construction was performed incorporating unique molecular identifiers. Each CDR3 protein is one row after TCRdb ran MiXCR on the PCR reads. The sample has around 530,000 distinct CDR3 sequences; 32% are singletons. This TCR came from a human donor who donated a stem cell graft to a child with aplastic anemia. The sequences come from PBMCs from the stem cell graft donor, collected from the stem cell graft.

DNA for the CDR3: TGCGCCACCTCTAGCGGAAAGGACAATGAGCAGTTCTTC. Translation: CATSSGKDNEQFF. V usage is TRBV10-1 and J usage is TRBJ2-1, with TRBD2 identical over 7 bases. The germline V gene encodes CDR1 WNHNN and CDR2 SYGVQD (reference sequence). V was pared by 10 bases and J by 5 bases, with 8 bases of the junction left unmatched. This CDR3 is 13 amino acids long.